Given below is one T cell receptor (beta chain) in context. V was cut by 0 bases and J by 0 bases, with 11 bases left in between. The CDR3 totals 16 residues. Looked up from germline, CDR1 is SGHRS and CDR2 is YFSETQ. The entry originates in a study of cytomegalovirus exposure and HLA in healthy donors. Use of 60 Vbeta and 13 Jbeta primers characterized the PCR. Assay: immunoSEQ multiplex PCR; the TCRdb copy retains only in-frame clones and omits some. Among 130,000 or so clones listed, approximately 80% were seen once. This TCR derives from a woman aged 55-70 years in good health and CMV-seronegative. The chain recombines TRBV5-1 with TRBJ2-3, with D possibly matching TRBD1 (5 bases). The sequenced material came from PBMCs. CDR3 region: CASSLGQGLSTDTQYF. The CDR3 coding sequence is TGCGCCAGCAGCTTGGGTCAGGGTCTCAGCACAGATACGCAGTATTTT.